One sample yielded the 25 T cell receptor beta chains listed below, sequenced in a study of T cell responses to AZD1222 COVID-19 vaccine. TCRdb's copy holds only in-frame clones and misses some; the assay was immunoSEQ multiplex PCR. The sample includes about 94,000 clones, about 88% seen only once; the top ten take roughly 14%. The sample in question was peripheral blood, obtained on day 0 of AZD1222 vaccination. These receptors originate from an adult in good health.

The chain is built from TRBV7-6 and TRBJ1-1; TRBD1 matches at 9 bases. Germline assignment: CDR1 SGHVS and CDR2 FNYEAQ. This CDR3 has 15 amino acids. V dropped 5 bases and J dropped 1; count of bases not matched to a gene: 5. Here the CDR3 reads CASSLIQGANTEAFF. The CDR3 DNA is TGTGCCAGCAGCCTCATACAGGGGGCGAACACTGAAGCTTTCTTT.

This clone was counted a few times. V and J are TRBV19 and TRBJ1-2; D not resolved. Trimming took off 6 bases at V and 8 bases at J, with 10 bases between the two ends. Per germline, CDR1 LNHDA and CDR2 SQIVND (reference sequence). The CDR3 extends over 11 amino acids. The CDR3 DNA sequence: TGTGCCAGTAGAGGTGGGCGCGGCTACACCTTC. It translates to CASRGGRGYTF.

J is TRBJ2-7 and V is TRBV5-6; 10 positions match TRBD1. Germline CDR1 SGHDT, CDR2 YYEEEE. The junction had 4 bases not matched to a gene; V was cut back by 0 bases and J by 4 bases. The CDR3 is made up of 15 amino acids. The CDR3 nucleotides are TGTGCCAGCAGCTTGGGAGGGACAGGGGTGTACGAGCAGTACTTC. This gives the protein CASSLGGTGVYEQYF.

This clone was seen once. V is TRBV19 and J is TRBJ2-4, with 8 nucleotides matching TRBD1. The germline gives CDR1 LNHDA, CDR2 SQIVND (reference sequence). With V trimmed by 4 bases and J by 1 base, 15 bases remained unmatched. This CDR3 spans 19 amino acids. CDR3 DNA: TGTGCCAGTAGTACCCTCGGACAGGGTCCGCAGATGGCCAAAAACATTCAGTACTTC. It codes for CASSTLGQGPQMAKNIQYF.

The chain uses TRBV7-2 and TRBJ1-2, with 8 bases that match TRBD1. The CDR3 extends over 15 amino acids. The germline V gene encodes CDR1 SGHTA and CDR2 FQGNSA. V dropped 3 bases and J dropped 7; count of bases not matched to a gene: 10. CDR3 coding DNA: TGTGCCAGCAGCTTGATCCAGGGGGCTTCTAGTGGCTACACCTTC. This translates into CASSLIQGASSGYTF.

The chain uses TRBV7-9 and TRBJ2-2; D gene uncertain. This CDR3 has 17 amino acids. V gave up 1 base and J gave up 2 bases, with 14 bases separating them. Germline CDR1 is SEHNR and CDR2 is FQNEAQ (reference sequence). The CDR3 loop is CASSLDRGSFNTGELFF. Here the CDR3 DNA reads TGTGCCAGCAGCTTAGATCGCGGCTCTTTTAACACCGGGGAGCTGTTTTTT.

The chain couples TRBV6-5 to TRBJ1-1; D may be TRBD1 (6 bases). Trimming cost V 7 bases and J 5 bases, with 17 bases left between them. Germline CDR1 reads MNHEY; CDR2 reads SVGAGI. The CDR3 is 14 amino acids. CDR3 in DNA: TGTGCCAGCACCGAACGGGGGGCAGAGACTGAAGCTTTCTTT. Its translation: CASTERGAETEAFF.

This clone was picked up a small number of times. The chain combines TRBV11-2 with TRBJ1-3; 7 bases line up with TRBD1. The CDR3 contains 17 residues. Germline V gene lookup returns CDR1 SGHAT and CDR2 FQNNGV. Losses at the gene ends were 4 bases for V and 3 bases for J; bases not matched to a gene: 12. CDR3 bases: TGTGCCAGCAGCTCGGCGTTGACAGGGTCGGGTGGAAACACCATATATTTT. Amino acids: CASSSALTGSGGNTIYF.

For the CDR3, the DNA is TGTGCCAGCAGTTACAGGGAGGGGGGGTACAATGAGCAGTTCTTC. Translation: CASSYREGGYNEQFF. This chain joins TRBV6-2 or TRBV6-3 and TRBJ2-1; D may be TRBD2 (7 bases). The CDR3 is made up of 15 amino acids. The germline gives CDR1 MNHEY, CDR2 SVGEGT. Trimming removed 2 bases from V and 4 bases from J, with 12 bases in between.

The V gene is TRBV19, the J gene TRBJ2-7, with D tentatively TRBD1 or TRBD2 (5 bases each). The length of the CDR3 is 13 residues. Trimming shortened V by 3 bases and J by 3 bases, and 9 bases separated the two germline ends. From germline, CDR1 is LNHDA and CDR2 SQIVND (reference sequence). The CDR3 is CASSIGTHYEQYF. In DNA form, the CDR3 reads TGTGCCAGTAGTATCGGGACCCACTACGAGCAGTACTTC.

About this clone itself: Other DNA sequences in the sample encode the same CDR3. The rearrangement links TRBV3-1 (or the pseudogene TRBV3-2) to TRBJ1-1; D perhaps matches TRBD1 (5 bases). Trimming shortened V by 4 bases and J by 3 bases, and 12 bases separated the two germline ends. CDR3 length: 14 amino acids. CDR1 is LGHDT, CDR2 YNNKEL, per germline (reference sequence). The CDR3 loop is CASSPAPGDTEAFF. The CDR3 DNA sequence: TGTGCCAGCAGCCCGGCGCCGGGGGACACTGAAGCTTTCTTT.

V gene TRBV27 combines with J gene TRBJ1-2, with a tentative D call TRBD1 (5 bases). The CDR3 is 13 amino acids. V lost 2 bases, J lost 7 bases, and 11 bases lay in between. CDR1 is MNHEY and CDR2 is SMNVEV in the germline V gene (reference sequence). The CDR3 coding sequence is TGTGCCAGCAGTTTAAACGGGGGGGTTGGCTACACCTTC. Its translation is CASSLNGGVGYTF.

This sequence joins TRBV12-3 or TRBV12-4 and TRBJ2-3; tentatively, D is TRBD2 (6 bases). The V end lost 6 bases, the J end lost 5 bases, and 12 bases lay between the germline ends. The length of the CDR3 is 13 residues. This CDR3 reads CASSWSEGDTQYF. CDR3 nucleotide sequence: TGTGCCAGCAGCTGGTCGGAGGGAGATACGCAGTATTTT.

The chain carries TRBV15 and TRBJ2-3; 12 bases are shared with TRBD2. J was trimmed by 5 bases and V by 4 bases; bases with no gene match: 7. The CDR3 spans 16 residues. The V gene's germline CDR1 is LNHNV and CDR2 YYDKDF (reference sequence). CDR3 region: CATSKNLAGGRDTQYF. The CDR3 nucleotides read TGTGCCACCAGCAAAAACCTAGCGGGGGGGAGAGATACGCAGTATTTT. The complete variable domain, with remaining parts taken from reference TRBV15 and TRBJ2-3, reads DAMVIQNPRYQVTQFGKPVTLSCSQTLNHNVMYWYQQKSSQAPKLLFHYYDKDFNNEADTPDNFQSRRPNTSFCFLDIRSPGLGDTAMYLCATSKNLAGGRDTQYFGPGTRLTVL.

This chain links TRBV12-3 or TRBV12-4 with TRBJ1-1, with D unresolved. The ends were cut back, 7 bases at V and 1 base at J, with 10 bases in the middle. The CDR3 is made up of 13 amino acids. Here the CDR3 reads CASTPRRNTEAFF. In DNA, the CDR3 is TGTGCCAGCACCCCCCGACGGAACACTGAAGCTTTCTTT.

The V and J genes are TRBV6-1 and TRBJ1-6, with D possibly being TRBD1 (6 bases). The CDR3 has 17 amino acids. Germline V gives CDR1 MNHNS, CDR2 SASEGT. The V and J ends lost 2 bases and 0 bases respectively, with 11 bases between them. In DNA, the CDR3 is TGTGCCAGCAGTGAATTTGGCAGGGGCTCCTATAATTCACCCCTCCACTTT. Translating it yields CASSEFGRGSYNSPLHF.

This chain links TRBV7-2 with TRBJ2-6; no firm D call. Trimming cost V 5 bases and J 4 bases, with 12 bases left between them. Germline CDR1 and CDR2: SGHTA and FQGNSA. CDR3 length: 15 amino acids. Here the CDR3 DNA reads TGTGCCAGCAGCCTTAGGCTGGACGGGGCCAACGTCCTGACTTTC. It encodes CASSLRLDGANVLTF. Supplemented by reference TRBV7-2 and TRBJ2-6, the full variable domain reads GAGVSQSPSNKVTEKGKDVELRCDPISGHTALYWYRQSLGQGLEFLIYFQGNSAPDKSGLPSDRFSAERTGGSVSTLTIQRTQQEDSAVYLCASSLRLDGANVLTFGAGSRLTVL.

The chain recombines TRBV5-1 with TRBJ1-1, with D perhaps matching TRBD1 (5 bases). CDR3 length equals 14 residues. The germline CDR1 and CDR2 sequences are SGHRS and YFSETQ. V gave up 5 bases and J gave up 1 base, with 12 bases separating them. Here the CDR3 reads CASSFDSPNTEAFF. The CDR3 DNA reads as TGCGCCAGCAGTTTTGACAGTCCGAACACTGAAGCTTTCTTT.

The rearrangement links TRBV18 to TRBJ1-4; D remains unclear. Germline CDR1 KGHSH, CDR2 LQKENI. Trimming left V 0 bases short and J 0 bases short, with 8 bases between. The CDR3 length is 16 residues. CDR3 in DNA: TGTGCCAGCTCACCACCGCTAGTTGCAACTAATGAAAAACTGTTTTTT. Protein product: CASSPPLVATNEKLFF. The full variable domain, in which reference TRBV18 and TRBJ1-4 provide the parts outside the CDR3, is NAGVMQNPRHLVRRRGQEARLRCSPMKGHSHVYWYRQLPEEGLKFMVYLQKENIIDESGMPKERFSAEFPKEGPSILRIQQVVRGDSAAYFCASSPPLVATNEKLFFGSGTQLSVL.

This chain joins TRBV18 and TRBJ1-1, with D maybe TRBD1 (6 bases). Germline CDR1 KGHSH, CDR2 LQKENI. This CDR3 is built from 16 residues. V was cut by 3 bases and J by 0 bases, with 14 bases left in between. The CDR3 DNA is TGTGCCAGCTCACCTAACCGACAGGACCTGAACACTGAAGCTTTCTTT. As protein: CASSPNRQDLNTEAFF.

This chain uses TRBV6-1 with TRBJ1-4; TRBD1 might be the D (6 bases). The CDR3 contains 14 residues. With 3 bases removed from V and 5 bases from J, the gap between germline ends came to 10 bases. Germline V gene data show CDR1 as MNHNS and CDR2 as SASEGT. CDR3 sequence: CASSENRANEKLFF. CDR3 bases: TGTGCCAGCAGTGAGAACAGGGCGAATGAAAAACTGTTTTTT.

This chain joins TRBV6-1 and TRBJ1-2; D not certain. The ends were cut back, 3 bases at V and 0 bases at J, with 5 bases in the middle. Germline V gene lookup returns CDR1 MNHNS and CDR2 SASEGT. CDR3 length equals 13 residues. CDR3 sequence (DNA): TGTGCCAGCAGTGATGGGGCTAACTATGGCTACACCTTC. Its protein is CASSDGANYGYTF.

The rearrangement links TRBV10-2 to TRBJ1-1; tentative D call: TRBD1 (6 bases). Trimming removed 7 bases from V and 4 bases from J, with 13 bases in between. The germline V gene encodes CDR1 WSHSY and CDR2 SAAADI. The CDR3 runs to 13 residues. The CDR3 sequence is CASIDRRSTEAFF. The DNA for the CDR3 is TGCGCCAGCATAGACAGGAGAAGCACTGAAGCTTTCTTT.

In this sample, this clone turned up a few times. This chain connects TRBV24-1 to TRBJ2-1, with 8 bases lining up with TRBD1. This CDR3 is built from 15 residues. V gave up 3 bases and J gave up 4 bases; unmatched junction bases: 4. The germline V gene has CDR1 KGHDR and CDR2 SFDVKD. CDR3 amino acids: CATSDIQGGYNEQFF. The CDR3 nucleotides read TGTGCCACCAGTGATATACAGGGGGGATACAATGAGCAGTTCTTC.

In this sample, this clone turned up a few times. The chain recombines TRBV6-5 with TRBJ2-1; the D is unclear. V shed 5 bases and J shed 8 bases, with 16 bases lying between them. Germline V gene data show CDR1 as MNHEY and CDR2 as SVGAGI. The CDR3 is 14 amino acids. CDR3 sequence: CASSNEAQSHEQFF. CDR3 DNA: TGTGCCAGCAGTAATGAGGCCCAGTCACATGAGCAGTTCTTC.